What follows are 18 T cell receptor beta chains derived from one specimen sequenced in a study of OX40 agonist ivuxolimab in advanced cancers. The library was produced with the immunoSEQ multiplex PCR assay. TCRdb carries this immuneACCESS record with in-frame sequences only. Its versions omit some clonotypes, under half of them owing to an unresolved V gene in the studies checked, with the rest unexplained. Here the sample has some 64,000 clones; 87% occur a single time. The top ten clones comprise over 2.5% of the sample. The sequences come from CD4+ or CD8+ T cells sorted from blood, collected in a trial of the OX40 agonist ivuxolimab. The receptors were sampled from an adult with an advanced solid tumor such as melanoma, head and neck, liver or kidney cancer.

The chain links TRBV27 to TRBJ2-1; 11 bases are shared with TRBD2. Unmatched junction bases numbered 6, after V lost 5 bases and J lost 6 bases. The CDR3 sequence is 15 residues long. CDR1 MNHEY and CDR2 SMNVEV come from the germline V gene (reference sequence). The CDR3 DNA reads TGTGCCAGCAGTCCCTTAGCGGGAGGGCCCAATGAGCAGTTCTTC. Translating it yields CASSPLAGGPNEQFF.

J is TRBJ2-2 and V is TRBV5-1, with D possibly matching TRBD1 (6 bases). CDR3 size: 19 residues. Trimming left V 0 bases short and J 2 bases short, with 20 bases between. The V gene's germline CDR1 is SGHRS and CDR2 YFSETQ. The CDR3 DNA sequence: TGCGCCAGCAGCTTGGACGGGACAAAAATCGGCGATAACACCGGGGAGCTGTTTTTT. Translating gives CASSLDGTKIGDNTGELFF. Complete variable domain (other parts from reference TRBV5-1 and TRBJ2-2): KAGVTQTPRYLIKTRGQQVTLSCSPISGHRSVSWYQQTPGQGLQFLFEYFSETQRNKGNFPGRFSGRQFSNSRSEMNVSTLELGDSALYLCASSLDGTKIGDNTGELFFGEGSRLTVL.

The chain combines TRBV5-8 with TRBJ1-5; D gene uncertain. The germline CDR1 and CDR2 sequences are SGHTS and YDEGEE. The CDR3 sequence is 15 residues long. Between the trimmed V and J ends, which lost 3 bases and 6 bases, there was a span of 16 bases. CDR3 residues: CASSYARGFGQPQHF. CDR3 DNA: TGTGCCAGCAGCTACGCTCGGGGTTTCGGTCAGCCCCAGCATTTT.

Regarding this clone: In the same sample, other DNA sequences code for this CDR3. DNA for the CDR3: TGTGCCAGTACTGGGACATATAACAATGAGCAGTTCTTC. Residues: CASTGTYNNEQFF. This chain links TRBV6-5 with TRBJ2-1; tentative D call: TRBD1 (6 bases). Germline CDR1 MNHEY, CDR2 SVGAGI. Trimming removed 9 bases from V and 5 bases from J, with 14 bases in between. The length of the CDR3 is 13 residues.

This clone is a singleton in its sample. The rearrangement uses TRBV7-9 and TRBJ2-1; 13 nucleotides line up with TRBD2. Germline V lookup: CDR1 SEHNR, CDR2 FQNEAQ (reference sequence). J lost 8 bases, V lost 5 bases, and 6 bases had no gene match. The CDR3 covers 15 residues. CDR3 bases: TGTGCCAGCAGCCAGACTAGCGGGAGGTTAGATGAGCAGTTCTTC. Its protein is CASSQTSGRLDEQFF.

This rearrangement joins TRBV11-1 to TRBJ2-7; tentatively, D is TRBD1 (6 bases). This CDR3 is 14 amino acids long. Germline V lookup: CDR1 SGHAT, CDR2 FQDESV (reference sequence). Trimming took 5 bases from V and 0 from J, leaving 11 bases between them. CDR3 residues: CASSRDTSSYEQYF. CDR3 in DNA: TGTGCCAGCAGCCGGGACACTAGCTCCTACGAGCAGTACTTC.

This sequence joins TRBV6-5 and TRBJ1-2; 8 positions match TRBD1. V trimming: 6 bases; J trimming: 7 bases; junction bases outside the gene matches: 10. This CDR3 contains 14 residues. Germline loops: CDR1 MNHEY, CDR2 SVGAGI. CDR3 amino acids: CASRTGQGIAGYTF. The CDR3 bases are TGTGCCAGCAGAACCGGACAGGGCATCGCTGGCTACACCTTC.

This chain connects TRBV7-6 to TRBJ2-1; 7 nucleotides line up with TRBD2. The CDR3 has 17 residues. Losses at the gene ends were 0 bases for V and 1 base for J; bases not matched to a gene: 6. Germline CDR1 and CDR2: SGHVS and FNYEAQ. As DNA, the CDR3 is TGTGCCAGCAGCTTAGCGGGCGGTAGCGGGTCCTACAATGAGCAGTTCTTC. Translated: CASSLAGGSGSYNEQFF.

The rearrangement links TRBV19 to TRBJ1-2, with D possibly TRBD1 on 5 matching bases. Germline assignment: CDR1 LNHDA and CDR2 SQIVND (reference sequence). The CDR3 is 14 amino acids. V lost 3 bases and J 8 bases, leaving 16 bases between the germline ends. The CDR3 DNA reads as TGTGCCAGTAGTATTTCGCAGGGTGAAGGAGGCTACACCTTC. It is translated as CASSISQGEGGYTF.

The chain recombines TRBV14 with TRBJ2-7, with D possibly being TRBD1 (6 bases). The CDR3 length is 13 residues. V was clipped by 4 bases and J by 4 bases, with 11 bases between them. The V gene's germline CDR1 is SGHDN and CDR2 FVKESK. CDR3 protein: CASSPRQDYEQYF. DNA of the CDR3: TGTGCCAGCAGCCCCAGACAGGATTACGAGCAGTACTTC.

This rearrangement joins TRBV7-9 to TRBJ1-1; TRBD1 aligns across 9 bases. This CDR3 region has 15 residues. Trimming at V came to 6 bases and at J to 5 bases, leaving 10 bases not matched to a gene. CDR1 is SEHNR, CDR2 FQNEAQ, per germline (reference sequence). The CDR3 reads CASRRKQGADTEAFF. As DNA, the CDR3 is TGTGCCAGCAGGAGAAAACAGGGGGCAGATACTGAAGCTTTCTTT.

The V gene is TRBV6-1, the J gene TRBJ1-2; no reliable D call. The germline V gene encodes CDR1 MNHNS and CDR2 SASEGT. V dropped 0 bases and J dropped 1 base, with 12 bases sitting between them. The CDR3 has 16 amino acids. The CDR3 DNA reads as TGTGCCAGCAGTGAAGCGGGAAATGTGCGTAACTATGGCTACACCTTC. It codes for CASSEAGNVRNYGYTF.

By sample share, this clone is medium-sized. In DNA, the CDR3 is TGTGCCATCAGTGAGTCGGGACAGAGCTATGGCTACACCTTC. Translating gives CAISESGQSYGYTF. This chain uses TRBV10-3 with TRBJ1-2, with TRBD1 matching over 7 bases. CDR1 is ENHRY, CDR2 SYGVKD, per germline. This CDR3 has 14 residues. Trimming at V came to 0 bases and at J to 4 bases, leaving 2 bases not matched to a gene.

The chain links TRBV7-2 to TRBJ1-2, with D possibly TRBD1 on 5 matching bases. CDR1 and CDR2 from the germline V gene are SGHTA and FQGNSA. Trimming stripped 1 base from V and 4 bases from J, with 13 bases between. CDR3 length: 15 residues. The CDR3 sequence: CASSLGGGGSYGYTF. CDR3 nucleotide sequence: TGTGCCAGCAGCTTAGGGGGGGGTGGAAGCTATGGCTACACCTTC.

J is TRBJ2-3 and V is TRBV9; D ambiguous. The germline V and J ends were trimmed by 3 bases and 6 bases, with 8 bases remaining between them. Germline-derived CDR1 and CDR2 are SGDLS and YYNGEE. The CDR3 consists of 12 residues. The DNA of the CDR3 is TGTGCCAGCAGCGCCCACGGGGATACGCAGTATTTT. Residues: CASSAHGDTQYF.

There are a few counts of this clone. This rearrangement joins TRBV30 to TRBJ2-1; 8 bases align to TRBD2. CDR3 length equals 13 residues. In germline, CDR1 is GTSNPN, CDR2 SVGIG (reference sequence). V lost 5 bases and J lost 9; bases outside the gene matches: 9. CDR3 nucleotide sequence: TGTGCCTGGGCCGTTGCGGGGGGATCTGAGCAGTTCTTC. It codes for CAWAVAGGSEQFF.

The chain uses TRBV6-6 and TRBJ2-7, with 9 bases identical to TRBD1. V trimming: 2 bases; J trimming: 6 bases; junction bases outside the gene matches: 8. In germline, CDR1 is MNHNY, CDR2 SVGAGI (reference sequence). CDR3 size: 15 residues. In nucleotides, the CDR3 is TGTGCCAGCAGTTACGGGGGGGGACAGGGTGGCGAGCAGTACTTC. Translating gives CASSYGGGQGGEQYF.

The J gene is TRBJ2-7, the V gene TRBV7-9; the match to TRBD2 covers 8 bases. The germline gives CDR1 SEHNR, CDR2 FQNEAQ (reference sequence). Trimming took 1 base from V and 5 from J; bases not matched to a gene: 1. CDR3 size: 13 residues. Written as DNA, the CDR3 is TGTGCCAGCAGCTTAGATAGCGGGGACGAGCAGTACTTC. Amino acids: CASSLDSGDEQYF.